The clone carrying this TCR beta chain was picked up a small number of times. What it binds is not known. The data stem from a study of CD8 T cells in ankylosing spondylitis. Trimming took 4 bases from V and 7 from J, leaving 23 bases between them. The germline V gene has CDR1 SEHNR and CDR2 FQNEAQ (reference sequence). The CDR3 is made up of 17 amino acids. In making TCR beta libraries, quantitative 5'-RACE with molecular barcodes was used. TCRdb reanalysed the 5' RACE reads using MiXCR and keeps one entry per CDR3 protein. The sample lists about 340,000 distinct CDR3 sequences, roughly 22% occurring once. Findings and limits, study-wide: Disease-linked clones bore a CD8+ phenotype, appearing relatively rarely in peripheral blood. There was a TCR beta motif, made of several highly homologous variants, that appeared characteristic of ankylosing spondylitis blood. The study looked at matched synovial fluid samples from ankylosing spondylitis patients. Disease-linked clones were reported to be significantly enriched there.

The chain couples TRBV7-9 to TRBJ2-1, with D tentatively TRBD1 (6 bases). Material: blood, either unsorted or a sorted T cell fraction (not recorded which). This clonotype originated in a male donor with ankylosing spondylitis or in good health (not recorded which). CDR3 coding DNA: TGTGCCAGCAGCTCTCTGGACAGAACAAGTGCCGGGAATGAGCAGTTCTTC. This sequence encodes CASSSLDRTSAGNEQFF.